This T cell receptor beta chain was documented in a study of CD8 T cells in ankylosing spondylitis. Ten or more counts support this clonotype. The antigen is not known. 5'-RACE, quantitative and with molecular barcodes, yielded the TCR beta libraries. TCRdb reprocessed the 5' RACE reads with MiXCR, giving one entry per CDR3 protein. This sample has about 240,000 distinct CDR3 sequences, with roughly 8% found just once. From germline, CDR1 is MNHEY and CDR2 SMNVEV (reference sequence). CDR3 length: 12 amino acids. Deletions cut 7 bases from V and 8 bases from J, with 12 bases between. Whole-study results and caveats: Earlier authors reported some of these motif variants in reactive arthritis synovial fluid and blood. Characteristic of ankylosing spondylitis blood, it appeared, was a TCR beta motif comprising 7 to 9 highly homologous variants. Reports say disease-linked clones showed up significantly more in matched ankylosing spondylitis synovial fluid.

This chain connects TRBV27 to TRBJ2-1, with D perhaps being TRBD1 or TRBD2 (5 bases each). The receptor was derived from a female donor with ankylosing spondylitis or in good health (not recorded which). The sequenced sample consisted of blood, either unsorted or a sorted T cell fraction (not recorded which). The CDR3 DNA is TGTGCCAGCAAAAGGGGAGTGGATGAGCAGTTCTTC. Its translation: CASKRGVDEQFF.